This T cell receptor beta chain was retrieved from a study of blood T cell repertoires in COVID-19. Across the study: Samples came from the United States, Italy and Spain, spanning acute and convalescent COVID-19.

The CDR3 length is 13 residues. Germline CDR1 SEHNR, CDR2 FQNEAQ (reference sequence). The ends lost 5 bases at V and 5 bases at J; junction bases unmatched: 3. The age range of participants was about 18 to 89 years, with residence in approximately 25 US areas. The recovered donors of Cohort 3 showed two negative PCRs, clearance, or symptom resolution. Measured with immunoSEQ multiplex PCR; TCRdb has only the in-frame clones, and not every one. The data show approximately 200,000 clones, with 87% seen just once and 11% held by the top ten. This rearrangement joins TRBV7-9 to TRBJ1-5; TRBD1 agrees at 7 bases. Material: PBMCs or T cells enriched from blood (not recorded which). The clonotype was recovered from a young man who had recovered from COVID-19. CDR3 DNA: TGTGCCAGCAGCCGGGACAGCGATCAGCCCCAGCATTTT. This sequence encodes CASSRDSDQPQHF. Variable domain in full (rest from reference TRBV7-9 and TRBJ1-5): DTGVSQNPRHKITKRGQNVTFRCDPISEHNRLYWYRQTLGQGPEFLTYFQNEAQLEKSRLLSDRFSAERPKGSFSTLEIQRTEQGDSAMYLCASSRDSDQPQHFGDGTRLSIL.